This T cell receptor beta chain was found in a study of metastatic and nonmetastatic thyroid tumors. Findings and limits, study-wide: In both blood and tumor samples, TCR beta diversity was reported significantly higher for malignant than benign nodules.

The CDR3 extends over 11 amino acids. Between the trimmed V and J ends, which lost 5 bases and 1 base, there was a span of 3 bases. Thyroid surgery was performed in patients who had received no treatment beforehand. TCRdb re-called the PCR reads via MiXCR. Altogether about 12,000 clones are present, 25% to 35% being singletons, with the ten largest covering approximately 12%. This clone was seen only a few times. What it recognizes is unknown. The material sequenced was tumor tissue. The TCR was taken from a female donor with papillary thyroid cancer or a benign thyroid nodule (not recorded which). Some clones in this sample may be carry-over from other donors' samples. The chain combines TRBV12-3 or TRBV12-4 with TRBJ2-7; D is unclear. CDR3 DNA: TGTGCCAGCAGTCCTTCCTACGAGCAGTACTTC. This encodes CASSPSYEQYF.